The 32 T cell receptor beta chains listed next were all sequenced from one sample in a study of spatial heterogeneity in lung cancer. MiXCR was run by TCRdb on the 5' RACE reads, yielding one entry per CDR3 protein. The sample has around 1,600 distinct CDR3 sequences, less than 8% seen once. Time point noted: sample taken at primary tumor resection. Whole RNA obtained from tumor, nontumor lung or frozen PBMC underwent sequencing without sorting. This specimen consisted of normal lung tissue next to the tumor, obtained at surgery. The receptors were sampled from a female donor with early-stage non-small cell lung cancer.

In its sample, this clonotype ranks as medium-sized. This beta chain turned up in a library designed for alpha chains; as an off-target read, its abundance says little. V and J are TRBV30 and TRBJ2-3; D not resolved. The V gene's germline CDR1 is GTSNPN and CDR2 SVGIG (reference sequence). The CDR3 extends over 10 amino acids. V lost 5 bases to trimming and J lost 3 bases, with 3 bases between them. CDR3 loop: CAWETDTQYF. For the CDR3, the DNA is TGTGCCTGGGAAACAGATACGCAGTATTTT.

By proportion, this clonotype is medium-sized. Within a library made for alpha chains, this beta chain is off target, and its count is uninformative. The rearrangement links TRBV2 to TRBJ1-1; D may be TRBD1 (6 bases). Trimming cost V 4 bases and J 4 bases, with 10 bases left between them. CDR1 and CDR2 from the germline V gene are SNHLY and FYNNEI. The CDR3 is 13 amino acids. CDR3 residues: CASSAQGSTEAFF. CDR3 in DNA: TGTGCCAGCAGTGCACAGGGTAGCACTGAAGCTTTCTTT.

Many counts were recorded for this clonotype. Because the library targeted alpha chains, this beta chain is an off-target read whose size means little. The V and J genes are TRBV12-3 or TRBV12-4 and TRBJ2-2, with TRBD1 identical over 7 bases. The CDR3 has 16 amino acids. Trimming removed 4 bases from V and 3 bases from J; junction bases left unmatched: 8. The CDR3, as DNA: TGTGCCAGCAGTTCATCCGGGACAGATTACACCGGGGAGCTGTTTTTT. It specifies CASSSSGTDYTGELFF.

Remarks on this clonotype: Found in a library prepared for alpha chains, this beta chain is an off-target read, and its abundance has little meaning. This chain uses TRBV7-2 with TRBJ1-1, with no clear D. The CDR3 is made up of 11 amino acids. Deletions cut 4 bases from V and 4 bases from J, with 4 bases between. Germline V CDR1 and CDR2: SGHTA, FQGNSA. The CDR3 coding sequence is TGTGCCAGCAGCTCCGTCACTGAAGCTTTCTTT. Residues: CASSSVTEAFF.

This clonotype was detected many times. The library was designed around alpha chains, so this beta chain is a stray read whose abundance carries little weight. This chain connects TRBV12-3 or TRBV12-4 to TRBJ1-6; D is perhaps TRBD1 (5 bases). Trimming shortened V by 3 bases and J by 10 bases, and 13 bases separated the two germline ends. CDR3 size: 14 residues. CDR3 sequence reads: CASSLGGVGSPLHF. The CDR3 nucleotides read TGTGCCAGCAGTTTGGGAGGGGTTGGATCACCCCTCCACTTT.

This clonotype is classed as medium-sized. This beta chain is off target for a library built for alpha chains, so its abundance means little. J is TRBJ2-2 and V is TRBV7-2, with TRBD1 as a possible D gene (6 bases). The CDR3 extends over 14 amino acids. Trimming removed 5 bases from V and 6 bases from J, with 13 bases in between. Germline lookup yields CDR1 SGHTA and CDR2 FQGNSA. CDR3 sequence reads: CASSQGRPAGELFF. The CDR3 DNA reads as TGTGCCAGCAGCCAGGGGCGTCCAGCCGGGGAGCTGTTTTTT.

This clonotype counts as large. This beta chain is off target for a library built for alpha chains, so its abundance means little. The CDR3 region is CASGAYDGYGYTF. The CDR3 DNA sequence: TGTGCCAGCGGGGCTTACGACGGCTATGGCTACACCTTC. The V and J genes are TRBV27 and TRBJ1-2; D is perhaps TRBD1 (5 bases). V was pared by 8 bases and J by 4 bases, with 14 bases between. The CDR3 loop spans 13 amino acids. Germline assignment: CDR1 MNHEY and CDR2 SMNVEV (reference sequence).

By sample fraction, this clonotype is medium-sized (0.01 to 0.1%). The size of this beta chain means little, since it is a stray read in a library made for alpha chains. This CDR3 is CASSSGGGTGANVLTF. CDR3 nucleotides: TGCGCCAGCAGCTCAGGGGGCGGTACTGGGGCCAACGTCCTGACTTTC. V is TRBV5-1 and J is TRBJ2-6; 8 positions agree with TRBD1. The CDR3 has 16 amino acids. Germline lookup yields CDR1 SGHRS and CDR2 YFSETQ. V dropped 3 bases and J dropped 2; count of bases not matched to a gene: 4.

Many counts were recorded for this clonotype. For a library built for alpha chains, this beta chain is a stray read; little rests on its size. The chain links TRBV7-2 to TRBJ2-7; no clear D. Germline loops: CDR1 SGHTA, CDR2 FQGNSA. The CDR3 loop spans 14 amino acids. Trimming removed 8 bases at V and 2 bases at J, with 16 bases between. For the CDR3, the DNA is TGTGCCAGCTCCCTTTCCGCTCGAACCTACGAGCAGTACTTC. It encodes CASSLSARTYEQYF. The whole variable domain, remainder taken from reference TRBV7-2 and TRBJ2-7, is GAGVSQSPSNKVTEKGKDVELRCDPISGHTALYWYRQSLGQGLEFLIYFQGNSAPDKSGLPSDRFSAERTGGSVSTLTIQRTQQEDSAVYLCASSLSARTYEQYFGPGTRLTVT.

Concerning this clonotype itself: This beta chain is an off-target read within a library intended for alpha chains, so its frequency means little. DNA for the CDR3: TGTGCCAGCAGTTTAAAGGTCGTCGGGGGGACCATTCCCTCCTACGAGCAGTACTTC. It specifies CASSLKVVGGTIPSYEQYF. The rearrangement uses TRBV27 and TRBJ2-7, with 7 bases matching TRBD2. The ends lost 2 bases at V and 0 bases at J; junction bases unmatched: 16. CDR1 and CDR2 from the germline V gene are MNHEY and SMNVEV (reference sequence). The length of the CDR3 is 19 residues.

By proportion, this clonotype is medium-sized (0.01 to 0.1%). This beta chain is an unintended read in a library built for alpha chains; its size means little. The CDR3 here is CASSLGKLNNEQFF. In DNA, the CDR3 is TGTGCCAGCAGCTTAGGAAAACTCAACAATGAGCAGTTCTTC. V and J are TRBV7-9 and TRBJ2-1; D remains ambiguous. Germline V CDR1 and CDR2: SEHNR, FQNEAQ (reference sequence). This CDR3 spans 14 amino acids. V lost 1 base and J 5 bases, leaving 9 bases between the germline ends.

This clonotype showed up many times. Being off target in a library aimed at alpha chains, this beta chain has a size of little meaning. The J gene is TRBJ2-7, the V gene TRBV5-1; 8 positions match TRBD1. CDR1 SGHRS and CDR2 YFSETQ come from the germline V gene. With 4 bases clipped from V and 6 bases from J, the junction kept 15 bases outside the gene matches. This CDR3 has 16 residues. CDR3 coding DNA: TGCGCCAGCAGCCATAGTCTGGACAGGGAATGGTCCGAGCAGTACTTC. Translated: CASSHSLDREWSEQYF.

This clonotype was observed many times. The size of this beta chain means little, since it is a stray read in a library made for alpha chains. V is TRBV19 and J is TRBJ2-1; 9 bases fit TRBD2. This CDR3 comprises 14 residues. The germline V gene encodes CDR1 LNHDA and CDR2 SQIVND (reference sequence). V shed 5 bases and J 9 bases; nucleotides not matched to a gene: 8. The CDR3 loop reads CASSGGLAFGEQFF. The CDR3 coding sequence is TGTGCCAGTAGTGGGGGACTAGCATTTGGTGAGCAGTTCTTC. The variable domain in full, completed from reference TRBV19 and TRBJ2-1, reads DGGITQSPKYLFRKEGQNVTLSCEQNLNHDAMYWYRQDPGQGLRLIYYSQIVNDFQKGDIAEGYSVSREKKESFPLTVTSAQKNPTAFYLCASSGGLAFGEQFFGPGTRLTVL.

This clonotype qualifies as medium-sized (0.01 to 0.1%). This beta chain came through as a stray read in a library set up for alpha chains, and its size says little. The genes are TRBV3-1 and TRBJ2-7; D gene unclear. Germline CDR1 LGHDT, CDR2 YNNKEL (reference sequence). CDR3 length equals 15 residues. Trimming took 1 base from V and 1 from J, leaving 11 bases between them. The CDR3, as DNA: TGTGCCAGCAGCCAAGGCCAGCTCTTGTCCTACGAGCAGTACTTC. It encodes CASSQGQLLSYEQYF.

This clonotype counts as medium-sized. Found in a library prepared for alpha chains, this beta chain is an off-target read, and its abundance has little meaning. The chain uses TRBV4-3 and TRBJ2-1, with 10 bases identical to TRBD1. This CDR3 has 15 residues. Trimming at V came to 1 base and at J to 6 bases, leaving 3 bases not matched to a gene. Germline CDR1 reads LGHNA; CDR2 reads YSLEER. CDR3 DNA sequence: TGCGCCAGCAGCCAAGTGACAGGGGGCCGCAATGAGCAGTTCTTC. It encodes CASSQVTGGRNEQFF.

This clonotype is labeled large (0.1 to 1%). The library was prepared for alpha chains; this beta chain is a stray read, so its frequency means little. This chain joins TRBV12-3 or TRBV12-4 and TRBJ1-1; TRBD1 matches at 7 bases. The CDR3 contains 14 residues. Trimming took 3 bases from V and 1 from J; bases not matched to a gene: 2. In DNA form, the CDR3 reads TGTGCCAGCAGTTTGTCAGGGGGGAACACTGAAGCTTTCTTT. This codes for CASSLSGGNTEAFF.

In its sample, this clonotype is large. Because this beta chain is a stray read in a library intended to capture alpha chains, its abundance should not be given much weight. This chain links TRBV24-1 with TRBJ1-5; D may be TRBD1 (5 bases). The germline V and J ends were trimmed by 5 bases and 1 base, with 20 bases remaining between them. CDR1 and CDR2 from the germline V gene are KGHDR and SFDVKD. This CDR3 is built from 18 residues. CDR3 sequence reads: CATSAEIGGSNSNQPQHF. CDR3 bases: TGTGCCACCAGTGCCGAAATCGGGGGTTCTAACAGCAATCAGCCCCAGCATTTT.

This clonotype has at least ten counts. A library made for alpha chains picked up this beta chain off target, so its size means little. This chain links TRBV21-1 with TRBJ2-7; the tabulated D call, TRBD2, remains unverified against the DNA. TRBV21-1 is classified as a pseudogene. The CDR3 length is 15 residues. CDR3 loop: CASSKRAQWEGEQYF. CDR3 bases: TGTGCCAGCAGCAAAAGGGCCCAATGGGAGGGCGAGCAGTACTTC.

This clonotype is termed medium-sized. This beta chain lies outside the target of a library built for alpha chains; its clone size means little. J is TRBJ1-5 and V is TRBV9; TRBD1 aligns across 8 bases. V lost 3 bases to trimming and J lost 9 bases; unmatched junction nucleotides: 5. CDR1 and CDR2 (germline): SGDLS, YYNGEE. This CDR3 region has 13 residues. CDR3 protein: CASSAGGPRPQHF. CDR3 in DNA: TGTGCCAGCAGCGCAGGGGGCCCTAGGCCCCAGCATTTT.

By its share, this clonotype is large (0.1 to 1%). Within a library made for alpha chains, this beta chain is off target, and its count is uninformative. The chain carries TRBV20-1 and TRBJ1-2; 8 bases match TRBD1. The CDR3 extends over 15 amino acids. The germline V gene encodes CDR1 DFQATT and CDR2 SNEGSKA (reference sequence). V lost 1 base to trimming and J lost 8 bases; unmatched junction nucleotides: 12. The DNA of the CDR3 is TGCAGTGCTAGAGCGCCCCCCGGACAGGGCTACGGCTACACCTTC. The encoded protein is CSARAPPGQGYGYTF.

In its sample, this clonotype is large. The library was built for alpha chains, so this beta chain is an off-target read and its size means little. The chain recombines TRBV6-1 with TRBJ2-5, with D uncertain. In germline, CDR1 is MNHNS, CDR2 SASEGT. The germline V and J ends were trimmed by 8 bases and 2 bases, with 12 bases remaining between them. The CDR3 length is 13 residues. The CDR3 is CASVRMRQETQYF. DNA of the CDR3: TGTGCCAGCGTTAGGATGAGACAAGAGACCCAGTACTTC.

This clonotype was counted only a few times. This beta chain is an off-target read within a library intended for alpha chains, so its frequency means little. The chain recombines TRBV7-9 with TRBJ2-2; tentative D call: TRBD1 (7 bases). CDR3 length: 13 amino acids. Germline loops: CDR1 SEHNR, CDR2 FQNEAQ (reference sequence). In nucleotides, the CDR3 is TGTGCTGGGCCCACAGGGGAGGCCGGGGAGCTGTTTTTT. Amino acids: CAGPTGEAGELFF.

This clonotype turned up a few times. The size of this beta chain means little, since it is a stray read in a library made for alpha chains. The CDR3 DNA reads as TGCAGTGCTCCGACAGGGAGAGGCGAGCAGTTCTTC. Translating it yields CSAPTGRGEQFF. The chain joins TRBV20-1 to TRBJ2-1; 7 bases map to TRBD1. V shed 5 bases, J shed 10 bases, and the junction held 8 bases outside the gene matches. Germline CDR1 and CDR2: DFQATT and SNEGSKA (reference sequence). The CDR3 sequence is 12 residues long.

By sample fraction, this clonotype is medium-sized. For a library built for alpha chains, this beta chain is a stray read; little rests on its size. This rearrangement joins TRBV20-1 to TRBJ1-5, with TRBD1 as a possible D gene (6 bases). Germline V gene lookup returns CDR1 DFQATT and CDR2 SNEGSKA (reference sequence). This CDR3 comprises 13 residues. Trimming cost V 5 bases and J 5 bases, with 13 bases left between them. The CDR3 DNA reads as TGCAGTGCTCGCAGACAGGTTGATCAGCCCCAGCATTTT. Translated: CSARRQVDQPQHF.

By frequency in the sample, this clonotype is medium-sized. This beta chain represents an off-target read in a library built for alpha chains; its size is of limited meaning. The chain carries TRBV6-6 and TRBJ1-2, with D unclear. With 6 bases removed from V and 4 bases from J, the gap between germline ends came to 15 bases. CDR3 length: 14 residues. Germline assignment: CDR1 MNHNY and CDR2 SVGAGI (reference sequence). The CDR3 DNA follows: TGTGCCAGCAGACCGACGGGCCTTGTCTATGGCTACACCTTC. It yields the protein CASRPTGLVYGYTF.

In its sample, this clonotype was seen many times. This beta chain appears as a stray read in a library generated for alpha chains; its size is not informative. This chain connects TRBV4-1 to TRBJ2-3; D is perhaps TRBD1 or TRBD2 (5 bases each). Germline V gene data show CDR1 as MGHRA and CDR2 as YSYEKL. The length of the CDR3 is 21 residues. V was pared by 1 base and J by 2 bases, with 28 bases between. In DNA, the CDR3 is TGCGCCAGCAGCCAAGGGGCGCTGAGGGGTCTTCCGGGAATCCCCACAGATACGCAGTATTTT. Protein: CASSQGALRGLPGIPTDTQYF.

This clonotype was counted at least ten times. In a library made to pick up alpha chains, this beta chain is a stray read with a size that means little. The chain couples TRBV4-3 to TRBJ2-3, with D possibly matching TRBD2 (6 bases). The CDR3 sequence is 15 residues long. V was pared by 2 bases and J by 5 bases, with 14 bases between. Germline assignment: CDR1 LGHNA and CDR2 YSLEER. The CDR3 DNA sequence: TGCGCCAGCAGCCAATCCGGAGGGCGCGTAGATACGCAGTATTTT. This encodes CASSQSGGRVDTQYF.

This clonotype qualifies as medium-sized (0.01 to 0.1%). This beta chain was picked up by a library intended for alpha chains and is off target, so its count carries little meaning. V usage is TRBV12-3 or TRBV12-4 and J usage is TRBJ1-2, with D unclear. This CDR3 comprises 14 residues. Deletions cut 1 base from V and 2 bases from J, with 8 bases between. CDR3 sequence reads: CASSLEQYNYGYTF. The CDR3 region has the DNA TGTGCCAGCAGTTTAGAACAGTACAACTATGGCTACACCTTC.

At least ten counts were recorded for this clonotype. For a library built for alpha chains, this beta chain is a stray read; little rests on its size. This chain uses TRBV2 with TRBJ2-2; D is ambiguous. CDR1 and CDR2 (germline): SNHLY, FYNNEI. Trimming removed 3 bases from V and 8 bases from J, with 16 bases in between. The CDR3 spans 15 residues. Written as DNA, the CDR3 is TGTGCCAGCAGTGAGGGAAGGTCCGCCCCGGGGGAGCTGTTTTTT. Amino acid sequence: CASSEGRSAPGELFF.

By share, this clonotype ranks as large. This beta chain is off target for a library built for alpha chains, so its abundance means little. The CDR3 DNA is TGTGCCAGCAGCTTATTCGGGGGCGGTTTAGGTCAGCCCCAGCATTTT. Protein product: CASSLFGGGLGQPQHF. The chain has TRBV7-2 and TRBJ1-5; the D gene is possibly TRBD1 (6 bases). Germline V CDR1 and CDR2: SGHTA, FQGNSA. The CDR3 is 16 amino acids. V was shortened by 2 bases and J by 6 bases, with 17 bases between the two germline ends.

By share, this clonotype ranks as medium-sized (0.01 to 0.1%). The size of this beta chain means little, since it is a stray read in a library made for alpha chains. The chain recombines TRBV9 with TRBJ2-1; D call uncertain. The CDR3 has 13 residues. Trimming removed 4 bases from V and 9 bases from J, with 14 bases in between. Per germline, CDR1 SGDLS and CDR2 YYNGEE. DNA for the CDR3: TGTGCCAGCAGCCCGACTTCTCCTGGTGAGCAGTTCTTC. As protein: CASSPTSPGEQFF.

This clonotype is large. For a library built for alpha chains, this beta chain is a stray read; little rests on its size. The chain combines TRBV20-1 with TRBJ1-1; the match to TRBD1 covers 7 bases. The CDR3 extends over 12 amino acids. Germline V gives CDR1 DFQATT, CDR2 SNEGSKA (reference sequence). In nucleotides, the CDR3 is TGCAGGCTAGGGGGCGCGGGCACTGAAGCTTTCTTT. Translated: CRLGGAGTEAFF.